This passage covers 4 T cell receptor beta chains from one sample sequenced in a study of T cell responses to AZD1222 COVID-19 vaccine. Using immunoSEQ multiplex PCR, the repertoire was profiled, and TCRdb retains in-frame clones only, with some absent. The sample records roughly 130,000 clones, 86% being singletons. The sample consisted of peripheral blood, taken on day 0 of AZD1222 vaccination. Receptors originate from an adult in good health.

This clone was seen a single time. The chain couples TRBV24-1 to TRBJ2-7; 7 bases align to TRBD1. This CDR3 has 13 amino acids. The junction had 7 bases not matched to a gene; V was cut back by 4 bases and J by 8 bases. Per germline, CDR1 KGHDR and CDR2 SFDVKD. Here the CDR3 DNA reads TGTGCCACCAGTGAAACGGACAGGACCCAGCAGTACTTC. Protein: CATSETDRTQQYF.

V and J are TRBV3-1 (or the pseudogene TRBV3-2) and TRBJ1-1, with D hard to call. Germline values: CDR1 LGHDT, CDR2 YNNKEL (reference sequence). The CDR3 has 17 amino acids. Trimming cost V 5 bases and J 4 bases, with 23 bases left between them. The CDR3 reads CASSSRPGNVVCTEAFF. The CDR3 DNA is TGTGCCAGCAGCTCGAGACCGGGAAATGTGGTGTGCACTGAAGCTTTCTTT.

The chain has TRBV5-4 and TRBJ2-3; unclear D gene. Germline assignment: CDR1 SGHNT and CDR2 YYREEE (reference sequence). V lost 3 bases and J lost 4, with 18 bases in between. The CDR3 runs 16 residues. CDR3 nucleotides: TGTGCCAGCAGCTACCGCCGGGCCGAGGCCGCAGATACGCAGTATTTT. Translation gives CASSYRRAEAADTQYF.

V usage is TRBV7-2 and J usage is TRBJ1-5; D is possibly TRBD1 (6 bases). Germline CDR1 and CDR2: SGHTA and FQGNSA. V was pared by 5 bases and J by 1 base, with 12 bases between. The CDR3 runs to 15 residues. As DNA, the CDR3 is TGTGCCAGCAGCCACAGGGTCCAAAGCAATCAGCCCCAGCATTTT. It translates to CASSHRVQSNQPQHF.